Following are 27 T cell receptor beta chains from one sample sequenced in a study of shared clonotypes between healthy human individuals. The assay was immunoSEQ multiplex PCR, and TCRdb's table has in-frame clones only and misses some. The table lists around 2.3 million clones, more than 90% of them singletons. The sample was naive CD4+ T cells sorted from blood. As to subset: CD45RA+ positively selected. These receptors were taken from a man aged 18 to 30 in good health.

The chain joins TRBV9 to TRBJ1-2; TRBD1 might be the D (6 bases). CDR1 is SGDLS and CDR2 is YYNGEE in the germline V gene. This CDR3 is 13 amino acids long. V was clipped by 4 bases and J by 10 bases, with 17 bases between them. As DNA, the CDR3 is TGTGCCAGCAGCAGACCAGGGGTAGTAGACTACACCTTC. Amino acids: CASSRPGVVDYTF.

The chain combines TRBV2 with TRBJ1-4; tentative D call: TRBD1 (5 bases). Per the germline V gene, CDR1 is SNHLY and CDR2 is FYNNEI. This CDR3 has 13 amino acids. Trimming took off 7 bases at V and 8 bases at J, with 14 bases between the two ends. The CDR3 DNA is TGTGCCAGCAAGGGAGGGGCAGGGGAAAAACTGTTTTTT. Translating it yields CASKGGAGEKLFF.

The table lists this clone with a count of one. The rearrangement links TRBV30 to TRBJ1-2; D possibly corresponds to TRBD1 (5 bases). This CDR3 is built from 14 residues. V dropped 1 base and J dropped 6 bases, with 15 bases sitting between them. CDR1 GTSNPN and CDR2 SVGIG come from the germline V gene (reference sequence). CDR3 protein: CAWSGGDYGHGYTF. The CDR3, as DNA: TGTGCCTGGAGTGGGGGGGACTATGGACATGGCTACACCTTC.

In this sample, this clone turned up once. The genes are TRBV6-5 and TRBJ2-7, with D perhaps matching TRBD2 (5 bases). Germline assignment: CDR1 MNHEY and CDR2 SVGAGI. The CDR3 totals 16 residues. V gave up 0 bases and J gave up 2 bases, with 14 bases separating them. The CDR3 DNA follows: TGTGCCAGCAGTTACTCGACGCTAGCCTCTGCCTACGAGCAGTACTTC. It codes for CASSYSTLASAYEQYF.

The table lists this clone with a count of one. The chain recombines TRBV7-2 with TRBJ2-1, with TRBD2 identical over 11 bases. This CDR3 comprises 16 residues. The V and J ends lost 3 bases and 5 bases, in that order; junction bases with no gene match: 6. The V gene's germline CDR1 is SGHTA and CDR2 FQGNSA. The CDR3 nucleotides are TGTGCCAGCAGCTTCAAGACTAGCGGGACCAACAATGAGCAGTTCTTC. It is translated as CASSFKTSGTNNEQFF.

V and J are TRBV7-9 and TRBJ2-5, with 14 bases that match TRBD2. Germline values: CDR1 SEHNR, CDR2 FQNEAQ (reference sequence). Germline trimming cut 7 bases from V and 5 bases from J; bases unmatched to any gene: 9. CDR3 length: 16 residues. The CDR3 DNA reads TGTGCCAGCACCATCGGACTAGCGGGAGGAGGTGAGACCCAGTACTTC. This encodes CASTIGLAGGGETQYF.

This chain joins TRBV20-1 and TRBJ2-5; D ambiguous. The germline V and J ends were trimmed by 2 bases and 5 bases, with 6 bases remaining between them. Looked up from germline, CDR1 is DFQATT and CDR2 is SNEGSKA (reference sequence). CDR3 length: 11 amino acids. The CDR3 region is CSARRDETQYF. In nucleotides, the CDR3 is TGCAGTGCTAGACGAGACGAGACCCAGTACTTC.

Comment on this clone: Additional DNA sequences in this sample encode the identical CDR3. The genes are TRBV5-1 and TRBJ2-5; D might be TRBD1 or TRBD2, each matching 5 bases. The V end was cut by 0 bases, the J end by 4 bases, with 7 bases between. This CDR3 spans 13 amino acids. The germline gives CDR1 SGHRS, CDR2 YFSETQ. The CDR3 reads CASSLGGTETQYF. The CDR3 DNA reads as TGCGCCAGCAGCTTGGGTGGGACAGAGACCCAGTACTTC.

This chain connects TRBV7-3 to TRBJ2-5; 7 bases align to TRBD2. Losses at the gene ends were 5 bases for V and 1 base for J; bases not matched to a gene: 1. Germline lookup yields CDR1 SGHTA and CDR2 FQGTGA. This CDR3 spans 13 amino acids. CDR3: CASSPSGQETQYF. The CDR3 nucleotides read TGTGCCAGCAGCCCTAGCGGCCAAGAGACCCAGTACTTC. The full variable domain, with the rest looked up from reference TRBV7-3 and TRBJ2-5, is GAGVSQTPSNKVTEKGKYVELRCDPISGHTALYWYRQSLGQGPEFLIYFQGTGAADDSGLPNDRFFAVRPEGSVSTLKIQRTERGDSAVYLCASSPSGQETQYFGPGTRLLVL.

With regard to this clone: The sample has other DNA sequences that encode this CDR3 too. The V call is TRBV6-6, the J call TRBJ1-1; D not certain. CDR3 size: 13 residues. Germline CDR1 MNHNY, CDR2 SVGAGI (reference sequence). With 0 bases removed from V and 4 bases from J, the gap between germline ends came to 6 bases. The CDR3 sequence is CASSYSRGTEAFF. In nucleotides, the CDR3 is TGTGCCAGCAGTTACTCGCGGGGCACTGAAGCTTTCTTT.

The J gene is TRBJ2-3, the V gene TRBV10-1; 9 bases fit TRBD1. Germline CDR1 and CDR2: WNHNN and SYGVQD (reference sequence). J lost 4 bases, V lost 5 bases, and 16 bases had no gene match. The CDR3 extends over 18 amino acids. CDR3 loop: CASSKRLRTGEGADTQYF. The CDR3 DNA reads as TGCGCCAGCAGTAAACGTTTAAGGACAGGGGAGGGCGCAGATACGCAGTATTTT.

V gene TRBV7-6 combines with J gene TRBJ1-6; perhaps TRBD1 as D (6 bases). The V end was cut by 4 bases, the J end by 7 bases, with 14 bases between. The CDR3 is 15 amino acids. The V gene's germline CDR1 is SGHVS and CDR2 FNYEAQ. CDR3 DNA sequence: TGTGCCAGCAGCTGGTCTACAGGGAGCAATTCACCCCTCCACTTT. Protein: CASSWSTGSNSPLHF. Full variable domain (rest looked up from reference TRBV7-6 and TRBJ1-6): GAGVSQSPRYKVTKRGQDVALRCDPISGHVSLYWYRQALGQGPEFLTYFNYEAQQDKSGLPNDRFSAERPEGSISTLTIQRTEQRDSAMYRCASSWSTGSNSPLHFGNGTRLTVT.

The V and J genes are TRBV19 and TRBJ2-7; TRBD1 aligns across 10 bases. There are 14 residues in the CDR3. Trimming cost V 10 bases and J 2 bases; bases outside gene matches: 8. The germline CDR1 and CDR2 sequences are LNHDA and SQIVND (reference sequence). The CDR3 DNA is TGTGCCACCCGACGGGACAGGGGAACCTACGAGCAGTACTTC. Encoded protein: CATRRDRGTYEQYF.

This chain joins TRBV5-1 and TRBJ2-7, with 9 positions matching TRBD1. Germline loops: CDR1 SGHRS, CDR2 YFSETQ. V shed 3 bases, J shed 2 bases, and the junction held 9 bases outside the gene matches. The CDR3 covers 16 residues. CDR3 region: CASSSSGQGRTYEQYF. The CDR3 coding sequence is TGCGCCAGCAGCTCATCGGGACAGGGTCGTACCTACGAGCAGTACTTC.

The chain employs TRBV4-2 and TRBJ2-6, with 11 positions matching TRBD1. This CDR3 contains 19 residues. V gave up 3 bases and J gave up 0 bases; unmatched junction bases: 7. Germline CDR1 and CDR2: LGHNA and YNFKEQ. CDR3 nucleotides: TGTGCCAGCAGCCACCTAGGACAGGGGGCGGGCTCTGGGGCCAACGTCCTGACTTTC. It translates to CASSHLGQGAGSGANVLTF.

J is TRBJ2-7 and V is TRBV4-3, with 7 bases fitting TRBD2. CDR1 is LGHNA and CDR2 is YSLEER in the germline V gene. CDR3 length: 14 amino acids. Trimming took 0 bases from V and 7 from J; bases not matched to a gene: 6. CDR3 amino acids: CASSQDQYGREQYF. CDR3 DNA: TGCGCCAGCAGCCAAGATCAATACGGGAGGGAGCAGTACTTC.

This clone was recorded only once. The rearrangement uses TRBV11-1 and TRBJ2-1; perhaps TRBD1 as D (5 bases). Germline V gives CDR1 SGHAT, CDR2 FQDESV (reference sequence). The length of the CDR3 is 14 residues. The V end was cut by 0 bases, the J end by 5 bases, with 8 bases between. CDR3 in DNA: TGTGCCAGCAGCTTAGCGCTACAGGACAATGAGCAGTTCTTC. Amino acids: CASSLALQDNEQFF.

In regard to this clone: This specimen includes other DNA sequences encoding the same CDR3. The V and J genes are TRBV5-1 and TRBJ1-1; TRBD1 is a possible D gene (5 bases). Trimming cost V 1 base and J 3 bases, with 7 bases left between them. The CDR3 sequence is 13 residues long. Germline values: CDR1 SGHRS, CDR2 YFSETQ. CDR3 sequence reads: CASSLSGDTEAFF. The CDR3 DNA follows: TGCGCCAGCAGCTTGTCGGGGGACACTGAAGCTTTCTTT.

The CDR3 sequence: CASSLVGTVSGSAYNEQFF. Written as DNA, the CDR3 is TGCGCCAGCAGCTTGGTTGGGACAGTGAGCGGGTCCGCCTACAATGAGCAGTTCTTC. The chain couples TRBV5-1 to TRBJ2-1; D perhaps matches TRBD1 (7 bases). There are 19 residues in the CDR3. V dropped 0 bases and J dropped 2 bases, with 21 bases sitting between them. Germline V gene sequence: CDR1 SGHRS, CDR2 YFSETQ.

A single count supports this clone. The chain joins TRBV7-6 to TRBJ1-5; 7 bases agree with TRBD1. This CDR3 contains 15 residues. V trimming: 0 bases; J trimming: 15 bases; junction bases outside the gene matches: 14. Germline CDR1 reads SGHVS; CDR2 reads FNYEAQ. The CDR3 here is CASSLAKGAGPSWHF. The DNA of the CDR3 is TGTGCCAGCAGCTTAGCGAAGGGGGCAGGGCCCAGCTGGCATTTT.

The rearrangement links TRBV5-6 to TRBJ2-1; TRBD2 matches 11 bases. CDR1 SGHDT and CDR2 YYEEEE come from the germline V gene. The length of the CDR3 is 15 residues. Losses at the gene ends were 5 bases for V and 4 bases for J; bases not matched to a gene: 5. CDR3 amino acids: CASSGLAGPYNEQFF. The CDR3 nucleotides are TGTGCCAGCAGTGGACTAGCGGGCCCATACAATGAGCAGTTCTTC.

The chain links TRBV9 to TRBJ2-2; the match to TRBD2 covers 8 bases. The CDR3 length is 15 residues. V gave up 3 bases and J gave up 1 base; unmatched junction bases: 2. CDR1 is SGDLS, CDR2 YYNGEE, per germline. The CDR3 nucleotides read TGTGCCAGCAGCGCGGGAGGGCAGAACACCGGGGAGCTGTTTTTT. Its translation is CASSAGGQNTGELFF.

The table lists this clone with a count of one. This CDR3 reads CASRPDGWEQYF. CDR3 coding DNA: TGTGCCAGCAGGCCGGACGGCTGGGAGCAGTACTTC. The chain uses TRBV5-4 and TRBJ2-7; the D is unclear. The germline V gene has CDR1 SGHNT and CDR2 YYREEE (reference sequence). The CDR3 totals 12 residues. V dropped 5 bases and J dropped 7 bases, with 13 bases sitting between them.

This clone was counted once. The chain joins TRBV19 to TRBJ1-5, with 8 bases fitting TRBD1. The CDR3 spans 16 residues. The V gene's germline CDR1 is LNHDA and CDR2 SQIVND (reference sequence). V lost 6 bases to trimming and J lost 6 bases; unmatched junction nucleotides: 13. CDR3 in DNA: TGTGCCAGTAGCCCTCGAGGACAGGGCTGGGTTCAGCCCCAGCATTTT. This sequence encodes CASSPRGQGWVQPQHF.

The rearrangement joins TRBV27 to TRBJ2-3; unclear D gene. V lost 2 bases and J 1 base, leaving 13 bases between the germline ends. In germline, CDR1 is MNHEY, CDR2 SMNVEV (reference sequence). The CDR3 sequence is 16 residues long. The CDR3 sequence: CASSLTVPVGTDTQYF. The CDR3, as DNA: TGTGCCAGCAGTTTAACCGTCCCAGTAGGCACAGATACGCAGTATTTT.

The chain is built from TRBV2 and TRBJ2-1; 7 bases match TRBD2. CDR1 and CDR2 (germline): SNHLY, FYNNEI. V lost 5 bases, J lost 6 bases, and 10 bases stayed unmatched. The CDR3 has 15 amino acids. This chain's CDR3 is CASSPSQTSPNEQFF. The CDR3 DNA is TGTGCCAGCAGTCCAAGCCAGACTAGCCCCAATGAGCAGTTCTTC.

On this clone itself: Other DNA sequences within the sample encode an identical CDR3. The chain recombines TRBV5-4 with TRBJ1-3, with TRBD1 as a possible D gene (6 bases). The CDR3 totals 14 residues. Trimming removed 2 bases at V and 1 base at J, with 7 bases between. Germline CDR1 is SGHNT and CDR2 is YYREEE (reference sequence). The CDR3: CASSLGQSGNTIYF. DNA for the CDR3: TGTGCCAGCAGCTTAGGACAGTCTGGAAACACCATATATTTT.